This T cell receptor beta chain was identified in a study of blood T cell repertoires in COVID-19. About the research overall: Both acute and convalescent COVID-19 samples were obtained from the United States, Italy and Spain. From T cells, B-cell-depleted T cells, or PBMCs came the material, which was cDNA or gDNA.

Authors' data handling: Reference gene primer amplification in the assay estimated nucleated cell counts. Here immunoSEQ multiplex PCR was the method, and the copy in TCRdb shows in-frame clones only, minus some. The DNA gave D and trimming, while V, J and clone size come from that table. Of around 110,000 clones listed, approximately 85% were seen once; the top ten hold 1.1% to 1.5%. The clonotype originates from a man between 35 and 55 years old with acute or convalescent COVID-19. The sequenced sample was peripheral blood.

CDR3 sequence: CASSYSGGGTTGELFF. CDR3 nucleotides: TGTGCCAGCAGTTACTCGGGAGGGGGAACCACCGGGGAGCTGTTTTTT. The chain recombines TRBV6-6 with TRBJ2-2, with D perhaps TRBD2 (7 bases). The CDR3 is 16 amino acids. Trimming cost V 0 bases and J 4 bases, with 12 bases left between them. CDR1 and CDR2 (germline): MNHNY, SVGAGI (reference sequence).